Below are 17 T cell receptor beta chains sequenced from a single sample in a study of blood T cell repertoires in COVID-19. Some clones are missing from TCRdb's copy, which holds only in-frame ones; the method was immunoSEQ multiplex PCR. The sample contains fewer than 200,000 clones, around four fifths of which appear only once. Sequenced material: PBMCs or T cells enriched from blood (not recorded which). The receptors here all came from a woman aged 50 to 60 in a cohort exposed to, infected with or recovered from COVID-19 (not recorded which).

The rearrangement uses TRBV30 and TRBJ2-1, with 7 bases that match TRBD1. V lost 1 base, J lost 7 bases, and 13 bases stayed unmatched. Per the germline V gene, CDR1 is GTSNPN and CDR2 is SVGIG (reference sequence). This CDR3 spans 16 amino acids. The CDR3 loop reads CAWSEFGRQGSNEQFF. The CDR3 bases are TGTGCCTGGAGTGAATTTGGGAGACAGGGCTCAAATGAGCAGTTCTTC.

This clone was detected a few times. The chain carries TRBV5-4 and TRBJ2-7, with TRBD1 as a possible D gene (5 bases). Per the germline V gene, CDR1 is SGHNT and CDR2 is YYREEE (reference sequence). The CDR3 totals 15 residues. V lost 0 bases to trimming and J lost 1 base, with 11 bases between them. Here the CDR3 DNA reads TGTGCCAGCAGCTTGGACTCAAAGGGGTCCTACGAGCAGTACTTC. It encodes CASSLDSKGSYEQYF.

The J gene is TRBJ1-4, the V gene TRBV11-2, with D possibly matching TRBD1 (6 bases). This CDR3 comprises 13 residues. Trimming took 6 bases from V and 8 from J, leaving 13 bases between them. Germline loops: CDR1 SGHAT, CDR2 FQNNGV. The CDR3 reads CASSGTLYEKLFF. The CDR3 nucleotides read TGTGCCAGCAGTGGGACACTGTACGAAAAACTGTTTTTT.

The chain combines TRBV7-2 with TRBJ2-3; 9 bases align to TRBD2. This CDR3 has 17 amino acids. V lost 2 bases, J lost 6 bases, and 12 bases stayed unmatched. From germline, CDR1 is SGHTA and CDR2 FQGNSA. The CDR3 is CASSLPPLAGGLDTQYF. The CDR3, as DNA: TGTGCCAGCAGCTTACCTCCATTGGCGGGGGGGTTGGATACGCAGTATTTT.

V gene TRBV3-1 (or the pseudogene TRBV3-2) combines with J gene TRBJ2-1; D perhaps matches TRBD1 (6 bases). V lost 3 bases and J lost 5, with 11 bases in between. Germline CDR1 reads LGHDT; CDR2 reads YNNKEL (reference sequence). The CDR3 sequence is 14 residues long. CDR3 amino acids: CASSHLPGDNEQFF. CDR3 bases: TGTGCCAGCAGCCACCTCCCAGGGGACAATGAGCAGTTCTTC.

The V call is TRBV18, the J call TRBJ1-6; D is unresolved. The germline CDR1 and CDR2 sequences are KGHSH and LQKENI. The CDR3 spans 15 residues. V gave up 5 bases and J gave up 3 bases, with 11 bases separating them. As DNA, the CDR3 is TGTGCCAGCTCAATTGGGCAGGTCTATAATTCACCCCTCCACTTT. Translated, it gives CASSIGQVYNSPLHF. The complete variable domain, with remaining parts taken from reference TRBV18 and TRBJ1-6, reads NAGVMQNPRHLVRRRGQEARLRCSPMKGHSHVYWYRQLPEEGLKFMVYLQKENIIDESGMPKERFSAEFPKEGPSILRIQQVVRGDSAAYFCASSIGQVYNSPLHFGNGTRLTVT.

The J gene is TRBJ2-3, the V gene TRBV7-6; D not resolved. This CDR3 has 13 residues. Germline CDR1 and CDR2: SGHVS and FNYEAQ. V was trimmed by 4 bases and J by 2 bases, leaving 7 bases between them. This CDR3 reads CASSSPYTDTQYF. In DNA form, the CDR3 reads TGTGCCAGCAGCTCCCCCTACACAGATACGCAGTATTTT.

The chain is built from TRBV6-5 and TRBJ1-2; 8 nucleotides agree with TRBD1. Germline loops: CDR1 MNHEY, CDR2 SVGAGI. Trimming cost V 3 bases and J 7 bases; bases outside gene matches: 7. CDR3 length equals 14 residues. DNA for the CDR3: TGTGCCAGCAGTTATGAGCAGGGGGCGGTTGGCTACACCTTC. Translating it yields CASSYEQGAVGYTF.

The chain employs TRBV5-1 and TRBJ1-2; 8 bases match TRBD1. J lost 5 bases, V lost 4 bases, and 7 bases had no gene match. The V gene's germline CDR1 is SGHRS and CDR2 YFSETQ. This CDR3 contains 14 residues. DNA for the CDR3: TGCGCCAGCAGCAGCGGACAGGGTTCATATGGCTACACCTTC. This sequence encodes CASSSGQGSYGYTF.

The V and J genes are TRBV30 and TRBJ1-1; D gene unclear. Germline V CDR1 and CDR2: GTSNPN, SVGIG (reference sequence). Deletions cut 0 bases from V and 4 bases from J, with 9 bases between. The CDR3 covers 13 residues. The CDR3 DNA reads TGTGCCTGGAGTGTGACCCCGGGCACTGAAGCTTTCTTT. Its protein product is CAWSVTPGTEAFF. Combining the CDR3 with reference TRBV30 and TRBJ1-1 gives the whole variable domain SQTIHQWPATLVQPVGSPLSLECTVEGTSNPNLYWYRQAAGRGLQLLFYSVGIGQISSEVPQNLSASRPQDRQFILSSKKLLLSDSGFYLCAWSVTPGTEAFFGQGTRLTVV.

The chain recombines TRBV5-1 with TRBJ2-7; 11 bases are shared with TRBD2. V lost 5 bases and J lost 3; bases outside the gene matches: 4. Germline V CDR1 and CDR2: SGHRS, YFSETQ. This CDR3 spans 14 amino acids. CDR3 DNA sequence: TGCGCCAGCAGGACGACTAGCGGGGTCTACGAGCAGTACTTC. Translation gives CASRTTSGVYEQYF.

The V gene is TRBV7-9, the J gene TRBJ2-1, with 11 bases that match TRBD2. The CDR3 consists of 16 residues. The germline gives CDR1 SEHNR, CDR2 FQNEAQ (reference sequence). After removal of 2 bases from V and 5 bases from J, the junction contained 5 bases not matched to a gene. CDR3 in DNA: TGTGCCAGCAGCTTACGTTCGACTAGCGGGAACAATGAGCAGTTCTTC. Protein product: CASSLRSTSGNNEQFF.

The J gene is TRBJ2-7, the V gene TRBV28, with TRBD1 as a possible D gene (5 bases). V was cut by 5 bases and J by 1 base, with 15 bases left in between. Looked up from germline, CDR1 is MDHEN and CDR2 is SYDVKM. The length of the CDR3 is 15 residues. The CDR3 loop is CASSNLQVLSYEQYF. The CDR3 DNA is TGTGCCAGCAGTAACCTACAGGTTTTGTCCTACGAGCAGTACTTC. The full variable domain, completed using reference TRBV28 and TRBJ2-7, is DVKVTQSSRYLVKRTGEKVFLECVQDMDHENMFWYRQDPGLGLRLIYFSYDVKMKEKGDIPEGYSVSREKKERFSLILESASTNQTSMYLCASSNLQVLSYEQYFGPGTRLTVT.

CDR3 protein: CASSPLGQEHNEQFF. Here the CDR3 DNA reads TGCGCCAGCAGCCCATTAGGACAGGAACACAATGAGCAGTTCTTC. The chain combines TRBV5-1 with TRBJ2-1, with 7 bases lining up with TRBD1. The V gene's germline CDR1 is SGHRS and CDR2 YFSETQ. V dropped 4 bases and J dropped 5; count of bases not matched to a gene: 9. There are 15 residues in the CDR3.

The gene calls are TRBV19 and TRBJ1-6, with TRBD1 matching over 9 bases. Germline loops: CDR1 LNHDA, CDR2 SQIVND (reference sequence). With V trimmed by 2 bases and J by 10 bases, 9 bases remained unmatched. The CDR3 extends over 16 amino acids. Written as DNA, the CDR3 is TGTGCCAGTAGTATACTTCCGGGACAGGGTGGATCACCCCTCCACTTT. It is translated as CASSILPGQGGSPLHF.

This chain joins TRBV19 and TRBJ2-7; D uncertain. V was cut by 5 bases and J by 6 bases, with 14 bases left in between. Germline assignment: CDR1 LNHDA and CDR2 SQIVND (reference sequence). This CDR3 is 13 amino acids long. CDR3 amino acids: CASSLSPSSEQYF. The CDR3, as DNA: TGTGCCAGTAGTCTAAGTCCTTCTAGCGAGCAGTACTTC.

The chain joins TRBV7-6 to TRBJ2-1; TRBD2 matches 10 bases. CDR1 is SGHVS, CDR2 FNYEAQ, per germline. Trimming took 2 bases from V and 5 from J; bases not matched to a gene: 15. This CDR3 spans 19 amino acids. Here the CDR3 DNA reads TGTGCCAGCAGCTTATCGGCTAGCGGGAGTGTTTCCCCCGACAATGAGCAGTTCTTC. Its translation: CASSLSASGSVSPDNEQFF.